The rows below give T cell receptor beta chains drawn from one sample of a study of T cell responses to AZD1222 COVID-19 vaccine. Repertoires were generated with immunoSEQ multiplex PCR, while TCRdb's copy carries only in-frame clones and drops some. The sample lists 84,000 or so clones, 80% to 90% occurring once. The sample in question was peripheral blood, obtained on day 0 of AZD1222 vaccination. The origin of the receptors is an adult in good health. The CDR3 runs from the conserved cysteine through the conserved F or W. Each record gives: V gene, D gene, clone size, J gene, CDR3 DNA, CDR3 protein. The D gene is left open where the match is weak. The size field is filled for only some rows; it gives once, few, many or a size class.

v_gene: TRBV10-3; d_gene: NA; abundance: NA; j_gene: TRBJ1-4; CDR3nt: TGTGCCATCAGTGAGTCGGCAGGGAATGAAAAACTGTTTTTT; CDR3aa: CAISESAGNEKLFF
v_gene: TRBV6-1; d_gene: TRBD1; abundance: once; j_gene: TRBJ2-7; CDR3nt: TGTGCCAGCAGTGAAGCTTGGACAGGGGGCGATAAGTACTTC; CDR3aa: CASSEAWTGGDKYF
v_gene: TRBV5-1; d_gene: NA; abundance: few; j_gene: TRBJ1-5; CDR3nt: TGCGCCAGCAGCTTGGAGGCAGTTCAGCCCCAGCATTTT; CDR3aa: CASSLEAVQPQHF
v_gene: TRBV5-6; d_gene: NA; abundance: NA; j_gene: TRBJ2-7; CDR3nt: TGTGCCAGCAGCTTGAGGTTACGGATATTGGAAGACGAGCAGTACTTC; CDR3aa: CASSLRLRILEDEQYF
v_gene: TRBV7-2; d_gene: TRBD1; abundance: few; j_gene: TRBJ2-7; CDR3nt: TGTGCCAGCAGAAAGAGCGGGACAGGGAGTAACGAGCAGTACTTC; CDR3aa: CASRKSGTGSNEQYF
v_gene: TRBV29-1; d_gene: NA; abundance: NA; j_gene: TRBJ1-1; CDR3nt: TGCAGCGTTGAAGATGGGTTAATGAACACTGAAGCTTTCTTT; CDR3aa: CSVEDGLMNTEAFF
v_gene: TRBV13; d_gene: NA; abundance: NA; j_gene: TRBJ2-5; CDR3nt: TGTGCCAGCAGCCCCCAAGGGGTAGAGACCCAGTACTTC; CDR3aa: CASSPQGVETQYF
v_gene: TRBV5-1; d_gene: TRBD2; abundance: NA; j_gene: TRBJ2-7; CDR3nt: TGCGCCAGCAGCTTGGTCCCCCCGGGACTAGCGGGCAACTACGAGCAGTACTTC; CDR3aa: CASSLVPPGLAGNYEQYF
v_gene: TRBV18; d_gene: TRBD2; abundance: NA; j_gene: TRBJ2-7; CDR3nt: TGTGCCAGCTCAGGGACTAGCGGGAAGGGGTCCTACGAGCAGTACTTC; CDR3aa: CASSGTSGKGSYEQYF
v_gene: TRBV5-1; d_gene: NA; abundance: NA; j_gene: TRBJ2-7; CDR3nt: TGCGCCAGCAGCTTTGCAGCCCCCGCTGACGAGCAGTACTTC; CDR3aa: CASSFAAPADEQYF
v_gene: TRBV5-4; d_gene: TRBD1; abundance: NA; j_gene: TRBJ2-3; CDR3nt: TGTGCCAGCAGCGGCAACAGGGGGCTAAATACGCAGTATTTT; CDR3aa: CASSGNRGLNTQYF
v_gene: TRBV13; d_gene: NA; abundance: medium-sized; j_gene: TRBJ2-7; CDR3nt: TGTGCCAGCAGCCCTTGGGGGAGCGCCTACGAGCAGTACTTC; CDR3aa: CASSPWGSAYEQYF
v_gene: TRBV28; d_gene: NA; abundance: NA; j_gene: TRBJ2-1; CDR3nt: TGTGCCAGCAGTCGCCTCGCAGAGGAGCAGTTCTTC; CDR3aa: CASSRLAEEQFF
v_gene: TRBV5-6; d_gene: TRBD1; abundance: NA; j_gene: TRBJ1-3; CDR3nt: TGTGCCAGCAGCCTCGCAGGGTGGACAGGGGTACGGAACACCATATATTTT; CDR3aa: CASSLAGWTGVRNTIYF
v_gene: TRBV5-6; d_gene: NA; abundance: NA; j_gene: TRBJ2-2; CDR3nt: TGTGCCAGCAGCTTGGAACAGAACACCGGGGAGCTGTTTTTT; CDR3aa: CASSLEQNTGELFF
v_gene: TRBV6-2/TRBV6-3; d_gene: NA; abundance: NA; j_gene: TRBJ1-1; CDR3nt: TGTGCCAGCAGTCCCCCGGGACATAGGAACACTGAAGCTTTCTTT; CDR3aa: CASSPPGHRNTEAFF
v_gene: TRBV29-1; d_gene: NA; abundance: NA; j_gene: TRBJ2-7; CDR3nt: TGCAGCGTTGATGACAGGTTCGGCGAGCAGTACTTC; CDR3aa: CSVDDRFGEQYF
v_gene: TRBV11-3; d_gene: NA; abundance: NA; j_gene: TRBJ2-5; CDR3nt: TGTGCCAGCAGCCCAGGGGGGGGAGAGACCCAGTACTTC; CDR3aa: CASSPGGGETQYF
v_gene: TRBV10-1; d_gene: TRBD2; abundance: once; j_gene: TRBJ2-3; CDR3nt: TGCGCCAGCAGTGAGTCGCTAGCGGGAGGCTCAGATACGCAGTATTTT; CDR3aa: CASSESLAGGSDTQYF
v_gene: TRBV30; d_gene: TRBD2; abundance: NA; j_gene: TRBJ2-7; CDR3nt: TGTGCCTGGAGTGTATCGAGCGGGAGCTACGAGCAGTACTTC; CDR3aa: CAWSVSSGSYEQYF
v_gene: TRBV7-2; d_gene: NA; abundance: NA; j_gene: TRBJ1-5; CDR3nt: TGTGCCAGCAGCTCCCCCCCCGGGGAGGGAGTAAGCAATCAGCCCCAGCATTTT; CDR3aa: CASSSPPGEGVSNQPQHF
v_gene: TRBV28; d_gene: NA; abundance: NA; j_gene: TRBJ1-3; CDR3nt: TGTGCCAGCAACTCCGGGACACCCCAATTAGTCTCCTCTGGAAACACCATATATTTT; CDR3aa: CASNSGTPQLVSSGNTIYF
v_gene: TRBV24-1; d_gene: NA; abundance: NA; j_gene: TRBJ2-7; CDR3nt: TGTGCCACCAGTGCCGGATCCTACGAGCAGTACTTC; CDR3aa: CATSAGSYEQYF
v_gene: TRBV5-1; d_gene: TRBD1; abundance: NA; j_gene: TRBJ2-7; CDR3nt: TGCGCCAGCAGCTTGGATTTGGGGACAGCTTACGAGCAGTACTTC; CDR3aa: CASSLDLGTAYEQYF
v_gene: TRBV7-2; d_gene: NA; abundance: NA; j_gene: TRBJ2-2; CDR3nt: TGTGCCAGCAGCCCCGCCCGGTTAAATACCGGGGAGCTGTTTTTT; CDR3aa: CASSPARLNTGELFF
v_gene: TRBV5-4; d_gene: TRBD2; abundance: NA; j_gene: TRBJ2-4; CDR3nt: TGTGCCAGCAGCCCGGGACGGGGGGTGAACATTCAGTACTTC; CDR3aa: CASSPGRGVNIQYF
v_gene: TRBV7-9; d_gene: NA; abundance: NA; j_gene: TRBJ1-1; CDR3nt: TGTGCCAGCAGCCCAACAGGGACGGCGAACACTGAAGCTTTCTTT; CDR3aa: CASSPTGTANTEAFF
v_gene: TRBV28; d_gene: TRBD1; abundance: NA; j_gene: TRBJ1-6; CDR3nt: TGTGCCAGCAACGAGGGGGCTAATTCACCCCTCCACTTT; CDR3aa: CASNEGANSPLHF
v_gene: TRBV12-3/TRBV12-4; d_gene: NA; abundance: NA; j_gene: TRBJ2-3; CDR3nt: TGTGCCAGCAGTTCCGAGATGGATACGCAGTATTTT; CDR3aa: CASSSEMDTQYF